The 25 T cell receptor beta chains below were found in one sample sequenced in a study of early T cells in non-severe SARS-CoV-2 infection. TCRdb redid the calling of the 5' RACE reads with MiXCR, one entry per CDR3 protein. The sample has tens of thousands of distinct CDR3 sequences; 5.6% are singletons. The sequencing input was whole blood. These receptor sequences come from an adult who was a healthcare worker with PCR-confirmed SARS-CoV-2 infection or an uninfected control (not recorded which).

This clonotype was observed many times. The chain uses TRBV30 and TRBJ1-6; D remains ambiguous. V was cut by 4 bases and J by 10 bases, with 14 bases left in between. Germline loops: CDR1 GTSNPN, CDR2 SVGIG (reference sequence). The CDR3 spans 13 residues. This CDR3 reads CAWKPQVVSPLHF. CDR3 in DNA: TGTGCCTGGAAGCCGCAGGTGGTCTCACCCCTCCACTTT.

This clonotype occurred many times. The gene calls are TRBV5-1 and TRBJ2-1, with 8 bases identical to TRBD2. Germline loops: CDR1 SGHRS, CDR2 YFSETQ. The CDR3 loop spans 14 amino acids. Trimming removed 3 bases from V and 8 bases from J; junction bases left unmatched: 7. The CDR3 nucleotides read TGCGCCAGCAGCTGGACTAGCTTCGTCGATGAGCAGTTCTTC. Translating gives CASSWTSFVDEQFF.

This clonotype came up many times. V and J are TRBV7-9 and TRBJ1-1, with D maybe TRBD1 (5 bases). CDR1 SEHNR and CDR2 FQNEAQ come from the germline V gene (reference sequence). The CDR3 extends over 17 amino acids. Trimming shortened V by 3 bases and J by 1 base, and 18 bases separated the two germline ends. DNA of the CDR3: TGTGCCAGCAGCTTTTCCCCCCTAAGAACAGGGAACACTGAAGCTTTCTTT. This codes for CASSFSPLRTGNTEAFF.

This clonotype was seen a few times. The CDR3 region has the DNA TGTGCCAGCAGTCAGAGACTTACAGATACGCAGTATTTT. Its translation: CASSQRLTDTQYF. This chain joins TRBV2 and TRBJ2-3; D is ambiguous. Looked up from germline, CDR1 is SNHLY and CDR2 is FYNNEI. Trimming pared 5 bases from V and 3 bases from J, leaving 9 bases between. The CDR3 loop spans 13 amino acids.

This clonotype was counted at least ten times. The rearrangement uses TRBV20-1 and TRBJ2-4; TRBD1 is a possible D gene (6 bases). There are 13 residues in the CDR3. Per the germline V gene, CDR1 is DFQATT and CDR2 is SNEGSKA (reference sequence). V lost 7 bases and J lost 0, with 10 bases in between. The CDR3, as DNA: TGCAGTGGTACAGGGATAGCCAAAAACATTCAGTACTTC. It codes for CSGTGIAKNIQYF.

The sample holds many counts of this clonotype. The junction and the germline gene differ at one end; a read error may be behind it. The chain combines TRBV29-1 with TRBJ2-4; weak D call: TRBD2 (6 bases). The CDR3 spans 14 residues. Germline V gene lookup returns CDR1 SQVTM and CDR2 ANQGSEA. The CDR3 DNA reads TGCAGCGTCGAAGAGGCCGGGAGAATAAGTATTCAGTACTTC. Translating gives CSVEEAGRISIQYF.

This clonotype was recorded at least ten times. This chain links TRBV6-2 or TRBV6-3 with TRBJ2-7, with D perhaps TRBD1 or TRBD2 (6 bases each). The V and J ends lost 0 bases and 1 base respectively, with 13 bases between them. The CDR3 runs to 16 residues. CDR1 and CDR2 from the germline V gene are MNHEY and SVGEGT. CDR3: CASSYSSGAGSYEQYF. CDR3 nucleotide sequence: TGTGCCAGCAGTTACTCCTCGGGGGCCGGTTCCTACGAGCAGTACTTC.

This rearrangement joins TRBV6-1 to TRBJ1-2; D uncertain. This CDR3 is built from 15 residues. V lost 0 bases and J 3 bases, leaving 11 bases between the germline ends. The V gene's germline CDR1 is MNHNS and CDR2 SASEGT. The CDR3 DNA is TGTGCCAGCAGTGAAGCTCCGGAGAAACACTATGGCTACACCTTC. It encodes CASSEAPEKHYGYTF.

This chain links TRBV6-5 with TRBJ2-1; D gene ambiguous. The CDR3 spans 16 residues. The germline gives CDR1 MNHEY, CDR2 SVGAGI. V was trimmed by 6 bases and J by 1 base, leaving 16 bases between them. Here the CDR3 DNA reads TGTGCCAGCAGCCCTTCCTGGGTCCTGTCCTACAATGAGCAGTTCTTC. Its translation is CASSPSWVLSYNEQFF.

This clonotype was seen at least ten times. The CDR3 region has the DNA TGTGCCAGCAGTTACTATGCGGGCAGAAGAGATGAGCAGTTCTTC. This translates into CASSYYAGRRDEQFF. The chain carries TRBV6-5 and TRBJ2-1; tentative D call: TRBD2 (5 bases). CDR3 length: 15 amino acids. Per the germline V gene, CDR1 is MNHEY and CDR2 is SVGAGI. Trimming removed 1 base at V and 8 bases at J, with 15 bases between.

V gene TRBV6-5 combines with J gene TRBJ2-5; D unresolved. Per germline, CDR1 MNHEY and CDR2 SVGAGI. V shed 8 bases and J shed 2 bases, with 9 bases lying between them. CDR3 length equals 12 residues. CDR3 protein: CASDRVQETQYF. CDR3 bases: TGTGCCAGCGACCGAGTACAAGAGACCCAGTACTTC.

This clonotype was seen a handful of times. This sequence joins TRBV12-3 or TRBV12-4 and TRBJ1-1; D unclear. The ends were cut back, 1 base at V and 1 base at J, with 4 bases in the middle. This CDR3 contains 13 residues. The CDR3 DNA is TGTGCCAGCAGTTTAGTAGGGAACACTGAAGCTTTCTTT. Its protein product is CASSLVGNTEAFF.

This clonotype was seen at least ten times. This sequence joins TRBV7-9 and TRBJ2-3; D gene ambiguous. The CDR3 loop spans 13 amino acids. V was pared by 3 bases and J by 6 bases, with 10 bases between. The germline V gene encodes CDR1 SEHNR and CDR2 FQNEAQ (reference sequence). CDR3 amino acids: CASSFVAADTQYF. The CDR3 DNA follows: TGTGCCAGCAGCTTTGTAGCAGCCGATACGCAGTATTTT.

This clonotype showed up many times. This chain uses TRBV9 with TRBJ1-2; D is ambiguous. Germline CDR1 reads SGDLS; CDR2 reads YYNGEE. The CDR3 consists of 16 residues. Trimming took off 3 bases at V and 6 bases at J, with 21 bases between the two ends. The CDR3 loop reads CASSETPSGRSNGYTF. The CDR3, as DNA: TGTGCCAGCAGCGAGACGCCCTCTGGACGGTCAAATGGCTACACCTTC.

The sample holds a few counts of this clonotype. The chain is built from TRBV5-1 and TRBJ2-1, with TRBD1 matching over 12 bases. The V gene's germline CDR1 is SGHRS and CDR2 YFSETQ. J gave up 8 bases and V 7 bases, and 7 bases lay outside the gene matches. The CDR3 contains 14 residues. The chain's CDR3 is CASFGTGGSYEQFF. As DNA, the CDR3 is TGCGCCAGCTTTGGGACAGGGGGCTCGTATGAGCAGTTCTTC.

This clonotype was seen only a few times. This sequence joins TRBV4-1 and TRBJ2-1, with 9 bases matching TRBD1. V shed 1 base, J shed 9 bases, and the junction held 10 bases outside the gene matches. Germline V gene data show CDR1 as MGHRA and CDR2 as YSYEKL. This CDR3 is built from 16 residues. CDR3 bases: TGCGCCAGCAGCCAAGGCGGGACAGGGCAATTCTCTGAGCAGTTCTTC. It yields the protein CASSQGGTGQFSEQFF.

In its sample, this clonotype was seen many times. This CDR3 reads CASSPLRATEAFF. CDR3 DNA sequence: TGCGCCAGCAGCCCCCTTAGGGCGACTGAAGCTTTCTTT. The chain joins TRBV5-1 to TRBJ1-1; D is unclear. The CDR3 sequence is 13 residues long. Per germline, CDR1 SGHRS and CDR2 YFSETQ. Deletions cut 4 bases from V and 5 bases from J, with 12 bases between. The variable domain in full, completed from reference TRBV5-1 and TRBJ1-1, reads KAGVTQTPRYLIKTRGQQVTLSCSPISGHRSVSWYQQTPGQGLQFLFEYFSETQRNKGNFPGRFSGRQFSNSRSEMNVSTLELGDSALYLCASSPLRATEAFFGQGTRLTVV.

The chain couples TRBV20-1 to TRBJ2-7; D possibly matches TRBD1 or TRBD2 (7 bases each). This CDR3 has 15 amino acids. V dropped 1 base and J dropped 4 bases, with 17 bases sitting between them. From germline, CDR1 is DFQATT and CDR2 SNEGSKA (reference sequence). The CDR3 protein is CSARGEGQRYYEQYF. The CDR3 DNA sequence: TGCAGTGCTAGAGGGGAGGGACAGAGATATTACGAGCAGTACTTC.

This clonotype showed up many times. The CDR3: CSVEPGLAAYNEQFF. CDR3 bases: TGCAGCGTTGAACCGGGACTAGCTGCCTACAATGAGCAGTTCTTC. The chain combines TRBV29-1 with TRBJ2-1; the match to TRBD2 covers 9 bases. Losses at the gene ends were 2 bases for V and 2 bases for J; bases not matched to a gene: 4. This CDR3 is built from 15 residues. Germline lookup yields CDR1 SQVTM and CDR2 ANQGSEA.

This clonotype was counted a few times. The J gene is TRBJ1-2, the V gene TRBV6-6; a weak D match, TRBD1 (5 bases). The CDR3 runs 15 residues. Germline CDR1 MNHNY, CDR2 SVGAGI (reference sequence). V shed 0 bases and J shed 6 bases, with 14 bases lying between them. CDR3 residues: CASSYSGTGVDGYTF. In nucleotides, the CDR3 is TGTGCCAGCAGTTACTCCGGGACTGGGGTTGATGGCTACACCTTC.

This clonotype showed up just a few times. The chain couples TRBV14 to TRBJ2-1, with 8 nucleotides matching TRBD2. The junction had 11 bases not matched to a gene; V was cut back by 2 bases and J by 5 bases. The V gene's germline CDR1 is SGHDN and CDR2 FVKESK. The CDR3 length is 17 residues. For the CDR3, the DNA is TGTGCCAGCAGCCAATCACCAGCGGGGGAAGTCCACAATGAGCAGTTCTTC. It yields the protein CASSQSPAGEVHNEQFF. Full variable domain (missing parts from reference TRBV14 and TRBJ2-1): EAGVTQFPSHSVIEKGQTVTLRCDPISGHDNLYWYRRVMGKEIKFLLHFVKESKQDESGMPNNRFLAERTGGTYSTLKVQPAELEDSGVYFCASSQSPAGEVHNEQFFGPGTRLTVL.

The J gene is TRBJ2-7, the V gene TRBV13; D is possibly TRBD2 (6 bases). The CDR3 totals 16 residues. Germline CDR1 and CDR2: PRHDT and FYEKMQ (reference sequence). Trimming cost V 0 bases and J 0 bases, with 12 bases left between them. The CDR3 nucleotides are TGTGCCAGCAGCTTAGGCACGCCTAGCGTCTCCTACGAGCAGTACTTC. Its translation is CASSLGTPSVSYEQYF.

There are many counts of this clonotype. The V call is TRBV20-1, the J call TRBJ2-2; D is perhaps TRBD1 (6 bases). In germline, CDR1 is DFQATT, CDR2 SNEGSKA (reference sequence). This CDR3 is 15 amino acids long. V was pared by 2 bases and J by 4 bases, with 14 bases between. Here the CDR3 DNA reads TGCAGTGCTAGAATCCGGGACACACTCACCGGGGAGCTGTTTTTT. Protein product: CSARIRDTLTGELFF.

The chain combines TRBV3-2 with TRBJ2-7; the table names TRBD1, a call not compared with the DNA. TRBV3-2 represents a pseudogene. This CDR3 has 16 amino acids. The CDR3 protein is CASSQAFVRARDEQYF. CDR3 DNA: TGTGCCAGCAGCCAAGCGTTTGTCAGGGCTCGCGACGAGCAGTACTTC.

This clonotype showed up many times. The rearrangement links TRBV7-8 to TRBJ2-7, with a possible D match to TRBD2 (5 bases). The CDR3 spans 14 residues. The germline V gene has CDR1 SGHVS and CDR2 FQNEAQ. The germline V and J ends were trimmed by 7 bases and 0 bases, with 13 bases remaining between them. The CDR3 DNA reads as TGTGCCAGCACCCCAGGACTCAGCTCCTACGAGCAGTACTTC. The encoded protein is CASTPGLSSYEQYF.